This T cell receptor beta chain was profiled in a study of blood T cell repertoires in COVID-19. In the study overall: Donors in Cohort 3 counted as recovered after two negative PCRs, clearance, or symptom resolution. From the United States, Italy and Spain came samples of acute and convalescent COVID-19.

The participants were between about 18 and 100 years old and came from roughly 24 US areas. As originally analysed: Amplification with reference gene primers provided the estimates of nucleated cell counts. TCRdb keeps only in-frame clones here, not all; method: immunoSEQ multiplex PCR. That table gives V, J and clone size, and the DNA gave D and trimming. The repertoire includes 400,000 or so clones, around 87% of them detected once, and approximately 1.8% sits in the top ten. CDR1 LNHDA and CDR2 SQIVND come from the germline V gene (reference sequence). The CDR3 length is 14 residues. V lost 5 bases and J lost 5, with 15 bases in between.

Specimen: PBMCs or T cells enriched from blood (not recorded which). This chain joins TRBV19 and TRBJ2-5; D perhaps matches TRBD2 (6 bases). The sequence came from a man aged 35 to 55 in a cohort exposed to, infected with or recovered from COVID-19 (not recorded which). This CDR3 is CASSVGLRRETQYF. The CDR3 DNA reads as TGTGCCAGTAGTGTGGGACTCCGCCGGGAGACCCAGTACTTC.